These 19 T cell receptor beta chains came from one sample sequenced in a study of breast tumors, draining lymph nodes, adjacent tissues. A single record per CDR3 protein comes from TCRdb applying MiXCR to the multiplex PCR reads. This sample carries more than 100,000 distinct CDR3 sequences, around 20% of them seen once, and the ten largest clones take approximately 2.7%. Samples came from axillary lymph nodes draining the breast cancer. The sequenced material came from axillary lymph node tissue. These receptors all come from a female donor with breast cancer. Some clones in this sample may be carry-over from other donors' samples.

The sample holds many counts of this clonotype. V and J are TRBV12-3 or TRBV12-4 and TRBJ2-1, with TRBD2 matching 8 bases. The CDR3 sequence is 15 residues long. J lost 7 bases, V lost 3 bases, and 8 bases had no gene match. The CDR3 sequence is CASSFGTRVVNEQFF. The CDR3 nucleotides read TGTGCCAGCAGTTTCGGGACTAGGGTTGTGAATGAGCAGTTCTTC.

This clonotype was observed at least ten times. This chain's CDR3 is CSAYDWSSGRNNEQFF. The CDR3 DNA reads as TGCAGTGCTTATGACTGGTCTAGCGGGAGGAACAATGAGCAGTTCTTC. The V and J genes are TRBV20-1 and TRBJ2-1, with 11 bases identical to TRBD2. Germline V gene sequence: CDR1 DFQATT, CDR2 SNEGSKA (reference sequence). This CDR3 is built from 16 residues. The ends lost 5 bases at V and 5 bases at J; junction bases unmatched: 11.

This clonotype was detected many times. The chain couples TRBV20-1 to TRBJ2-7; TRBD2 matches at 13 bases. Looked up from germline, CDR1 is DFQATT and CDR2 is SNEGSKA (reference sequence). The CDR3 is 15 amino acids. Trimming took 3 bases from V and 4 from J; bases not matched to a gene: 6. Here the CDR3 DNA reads TGCAGTGCTAGTGCCGGGACTAGCGGGATGTACGAGCAGTACTTC. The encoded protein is CSASAGTSGMYEQYF.

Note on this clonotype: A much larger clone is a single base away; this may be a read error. CDR3 DNA: TGCAGTGCTAAAAACTACAATGAGCAGTTCTTC. Encoded protein: CSAKNYNEQFF. The J gene is TRBJ2-1, the V gene TRBV20-1; D is unclear. V lost 4 bases and J lost 3, with 4 bases in between. Germline loops: CDR1 DFQATT, CDR2 SNEGSKA (reference sequence). The CDR3 sequence is 11 residues long.

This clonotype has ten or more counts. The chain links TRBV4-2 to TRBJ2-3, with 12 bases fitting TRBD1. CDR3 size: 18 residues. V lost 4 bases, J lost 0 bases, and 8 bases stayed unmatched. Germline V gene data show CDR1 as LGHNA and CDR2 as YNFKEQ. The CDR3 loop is CASSLGTGGWVSTDTQYF. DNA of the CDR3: TGTGCCAGCAGCCTCGGGACAGGGGGCTGGGTTAGCACAGATACGCAGTATTTT.

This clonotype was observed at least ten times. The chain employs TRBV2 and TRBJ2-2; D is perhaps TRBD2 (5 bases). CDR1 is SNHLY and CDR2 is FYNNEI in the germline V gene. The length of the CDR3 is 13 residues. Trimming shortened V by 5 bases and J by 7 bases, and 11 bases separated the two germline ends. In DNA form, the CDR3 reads TGTGCCAGCAGTTTTGGTGGGAGCGGGGAGCTGTTTTTT. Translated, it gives CASSFGGSGELFF.

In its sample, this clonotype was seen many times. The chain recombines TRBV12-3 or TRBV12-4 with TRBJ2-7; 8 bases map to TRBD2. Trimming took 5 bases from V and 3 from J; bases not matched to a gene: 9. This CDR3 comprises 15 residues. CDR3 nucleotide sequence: TGTGCCAGCAGTCGAACTAGCGGAGGGGGCTACGAGCAGTACTTC. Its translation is CASSRTSGGGYEQYF.

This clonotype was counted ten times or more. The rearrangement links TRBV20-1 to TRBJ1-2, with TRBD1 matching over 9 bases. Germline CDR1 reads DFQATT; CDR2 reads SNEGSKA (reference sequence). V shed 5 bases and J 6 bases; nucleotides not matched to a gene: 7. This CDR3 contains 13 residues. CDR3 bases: TGCAGTGCTCTTAGGACAGGGGTTAATGGCTACACCTTC. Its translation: CSALRTGVNGYTF.

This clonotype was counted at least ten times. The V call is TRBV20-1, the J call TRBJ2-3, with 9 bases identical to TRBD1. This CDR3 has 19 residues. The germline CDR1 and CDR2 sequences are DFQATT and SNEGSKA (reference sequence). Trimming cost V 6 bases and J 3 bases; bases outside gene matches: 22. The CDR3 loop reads CSAHRDPLRDRERTDTQYF. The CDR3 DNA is TGCAGTGCCCACCGAGACCCTCTCCGGGACAGGGAAAGGACAGATACGCAGTATTTT.

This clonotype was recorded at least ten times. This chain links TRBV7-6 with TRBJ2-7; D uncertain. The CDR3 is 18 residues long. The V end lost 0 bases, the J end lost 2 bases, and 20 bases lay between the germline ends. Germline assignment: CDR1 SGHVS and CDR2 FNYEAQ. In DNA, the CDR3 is TGTGCCAGCAGCTTAGCAGTCCCCGCAGGAGCAGGCACCTACGAGCAGTACTTC. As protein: CASSLAVPAGAGTYEQYF.

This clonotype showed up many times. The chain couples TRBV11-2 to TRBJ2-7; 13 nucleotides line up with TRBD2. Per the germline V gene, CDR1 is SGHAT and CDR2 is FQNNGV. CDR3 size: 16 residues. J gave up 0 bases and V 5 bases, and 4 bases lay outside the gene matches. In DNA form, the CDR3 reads TGTGCCAGCAGCCCCACTAGCGGGAGGGCCTCCTACGAGCAGTACTTC. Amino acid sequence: CASSPTSGRASYEQYF. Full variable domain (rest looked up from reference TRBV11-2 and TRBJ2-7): EAGVAQSPRYKIIEKRQSVAFWCNPISGHATLYWYQQILGQGPKLLIQFQNNGVVDDSQLPKDRFSAERLKGVDSTLKIQPAKLEDSAVYLCASSPTSGRASYEQYFGPGTRLTVT.

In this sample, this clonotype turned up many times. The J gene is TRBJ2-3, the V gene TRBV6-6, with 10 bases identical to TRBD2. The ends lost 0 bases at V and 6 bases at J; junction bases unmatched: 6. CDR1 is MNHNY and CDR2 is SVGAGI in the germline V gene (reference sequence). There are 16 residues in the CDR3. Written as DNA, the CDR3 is TGTGCCAGCAGTTACTCCAGCGGGAGGGCCATGGATACGCAGTATTTT. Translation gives CASSYSSGRAMDTQYF.

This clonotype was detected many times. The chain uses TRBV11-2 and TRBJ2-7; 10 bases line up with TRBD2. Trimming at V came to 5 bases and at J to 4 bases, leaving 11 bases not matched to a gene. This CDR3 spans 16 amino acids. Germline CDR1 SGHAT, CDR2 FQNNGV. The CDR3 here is CASSKQSLAGVYEQYF. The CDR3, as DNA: TGTGCCAGCAGCAAACAAAGCCTAGCGGGGGTATACGAGCAGTACTTC. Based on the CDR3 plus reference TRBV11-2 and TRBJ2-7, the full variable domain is EAGVAQSPRYKIIEKRQSVAFWCNPISGHATLYWYQQILGQGPKLLIQFQNNGVVDDSQLPKDRFSAERLKGVDSTLKIQPAKLEDSAVYLCASSKQSLAGVYEQYFGPGTRLTVT.

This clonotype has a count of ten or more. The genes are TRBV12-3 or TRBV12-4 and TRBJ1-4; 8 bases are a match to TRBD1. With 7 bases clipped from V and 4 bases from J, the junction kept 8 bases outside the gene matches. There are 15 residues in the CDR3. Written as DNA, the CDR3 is TGTGCCAGCAACTCCGGACAGGGTGATAATGAAAAACTGTTTTTT. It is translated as CASNSGQGDNEKLFF.

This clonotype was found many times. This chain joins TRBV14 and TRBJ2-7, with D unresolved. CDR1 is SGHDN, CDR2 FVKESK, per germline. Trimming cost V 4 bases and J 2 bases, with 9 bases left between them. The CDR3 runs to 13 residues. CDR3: CASSPDKTYEQYF. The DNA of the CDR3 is TGTGCCAGCAGCCCAGATAAAACCTACGAGCAGTACTTC.

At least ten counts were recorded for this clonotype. The CDR3 spells CASSQGREQYF. The CDR3 DNA reads TGTGCCAGCAGCCAAGGACGAGAGCAGTACTTC. The rearrangement uses TRBV14 and TRBJ2-7, with D unresolved. This CDR3 contains 11 residues. Trimming cost V 1 base and J 7 bases, with 5 bases left between them. CDR1 is SGHDN, CDR2 FVKESK, per germline. Looking up the rest from reference TRBV14 and TRBJ2-7 gives the full variable domain: EAGVTQFPSHSVIEKGQTVTLRCDPISGHDNLYWYRRVMGKEIKFLLHFVKESKQDESGMPNNRFLAERTGGTYSTLKVQPAELEDSGVYFCASSQGREQYFGPGTRLTVT.

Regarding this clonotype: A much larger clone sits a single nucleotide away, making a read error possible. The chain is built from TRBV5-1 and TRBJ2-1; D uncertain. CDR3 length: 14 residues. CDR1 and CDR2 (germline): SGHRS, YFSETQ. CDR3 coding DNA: TGCGCCAGCAGTGTGCCAGGTGGGAACAATGAGCGGTTCTTC. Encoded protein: CASSVPGGNNERFF. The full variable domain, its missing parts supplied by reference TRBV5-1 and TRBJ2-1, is KAGVTQTPRYLIKTRGQQVTLSCSPISGHRSVSWYQQTPGQGLQFLFEYFSETQRNKGNFPGRFSGRQFSNSRSEMNVSTLELGDSALYLCASSVPGGNNERFFGPGTRLTVL.

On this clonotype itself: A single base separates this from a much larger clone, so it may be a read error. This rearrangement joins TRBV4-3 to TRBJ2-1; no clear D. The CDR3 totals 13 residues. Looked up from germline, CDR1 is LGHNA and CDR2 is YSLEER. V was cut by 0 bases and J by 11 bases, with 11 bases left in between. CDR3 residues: CASSQEMVVKQFF. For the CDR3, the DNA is TGCGCCAGCAGCCAAGAAATGGTCGTTAAGCAGTTCTTC.

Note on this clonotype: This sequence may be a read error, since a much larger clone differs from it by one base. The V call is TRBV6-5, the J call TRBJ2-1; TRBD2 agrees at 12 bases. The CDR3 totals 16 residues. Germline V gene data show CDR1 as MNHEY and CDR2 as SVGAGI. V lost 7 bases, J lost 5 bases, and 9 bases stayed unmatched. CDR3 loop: CASKPLAGGSNNEQFF. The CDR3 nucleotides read TGTGCCAGCAAACCACTAGCGGGAGGCTCGAACAATGAGCAGTTCTTC.